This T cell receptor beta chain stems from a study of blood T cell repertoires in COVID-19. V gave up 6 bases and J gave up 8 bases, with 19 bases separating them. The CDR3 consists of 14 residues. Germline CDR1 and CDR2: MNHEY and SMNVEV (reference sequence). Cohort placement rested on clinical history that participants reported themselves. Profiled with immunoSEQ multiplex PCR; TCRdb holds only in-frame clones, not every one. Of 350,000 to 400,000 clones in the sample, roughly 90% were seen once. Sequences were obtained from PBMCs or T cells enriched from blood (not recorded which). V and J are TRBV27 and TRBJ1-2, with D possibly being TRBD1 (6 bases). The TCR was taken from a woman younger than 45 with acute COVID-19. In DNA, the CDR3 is TGTGCCAGCAGCTCTCAAGGGGGGGCTGAGGGCTACACCTTC. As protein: CASSSQGGAEGYTF.